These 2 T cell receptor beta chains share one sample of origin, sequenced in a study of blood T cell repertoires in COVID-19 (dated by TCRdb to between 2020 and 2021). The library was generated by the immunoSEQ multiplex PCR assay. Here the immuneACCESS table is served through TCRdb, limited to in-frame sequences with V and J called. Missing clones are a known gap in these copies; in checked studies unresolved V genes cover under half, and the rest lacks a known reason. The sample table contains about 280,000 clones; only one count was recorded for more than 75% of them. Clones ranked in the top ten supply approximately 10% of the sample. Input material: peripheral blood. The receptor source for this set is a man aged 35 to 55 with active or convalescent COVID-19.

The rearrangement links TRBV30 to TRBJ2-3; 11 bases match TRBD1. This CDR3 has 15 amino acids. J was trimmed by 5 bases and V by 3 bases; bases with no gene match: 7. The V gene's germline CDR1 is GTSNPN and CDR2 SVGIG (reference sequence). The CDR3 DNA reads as TGTGCCTGGAGCACCGGACAGGGGGCCGGAGATACGCAGTATTTT. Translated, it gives CAWSTGQGAGDTQYF.

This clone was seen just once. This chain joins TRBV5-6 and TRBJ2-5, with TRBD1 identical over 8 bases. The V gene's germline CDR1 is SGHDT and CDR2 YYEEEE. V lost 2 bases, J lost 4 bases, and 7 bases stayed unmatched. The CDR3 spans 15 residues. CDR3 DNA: TGTGCCAGCAGCTTAGGGACAGGCCCGGGAGAGACCCAGTACTTC. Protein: CASSLGTGPGETQYF.